Described below is a single T cell receptor beta chain sequence and its context. The sample is drawn from a study of shared clonotypes between healthy human individuals. Overall study context: The cohort had a couple of women and three men, ages 18 to 49.

Profiled with immunoSEQ multiplex PCR; TCRdb holds only in-frame clones, not every one. This table has around 1.1 million clones, approximately 75% appearing once. Sequencing was carried out using memory CD4+ T cells from PBMCs. Noted subset: CD45RA-negative fraction. The source is a man aged 18 to 30 in good health. Some clones in this sample may be carry-over from other donors' samples.

CDR3 protein: CASSLRLAGGDTQYF. DNA of the CDR3: TGTGCCAGCAGCTTAAGGCTAGCGGGAGGGGATACGCAGTATTTT. V usage is TRBV11-1 and J usage is TRBJ2-3; 12 nucleotides match TRBD2. This CDR3 has 15 residues. Per the germline V gene, CDR1 is SGHAT and CDR2 is FQDESV (reference sequence). Trimming removed 2 bases from V and 6 bases from J; junction bases left unmatched: 3.